Each of the 30 T cell receptor beta chains below was sequenced from the same sample in a study of blood T cells in healthy people across ages. For the second PCR, which ran for 7 to 11 cycles, a sample-barcoded 5' primer and a J-beta primer mix were used. Via MiXCR, TCRdb re-called the 5' RACE reads, giving one row per CDR3 protein. This sample carries hundreds of thousands of distinct CDR3 sequences, 40% to 50% of them seen once, and the ten largest clones take roughly 19%. Sequencing used blood. The source of these receptors is a man aged 55 to 70 in good health.

This clonotype was counted a few times. This chain connects TRBV12-3 or TRBV12-4 to TRBJ2-1; no firm D call. The CDR3 extends over 12 amino acids. V dropped 3 bases and J dropped 6 bases, with 6 bases sitting between them. The CDR3: CASSFLINEQFF. CDR3 nucleotides: TGTGCCAGCAGTTTCTTAATCAATGAGCAGTTCTTC.

This clonotype was seen a few times. The chain joins TRBV7-2 to TRBJ2-7; D ambiguous. The DNA end is more similar to TRBJ2-5, so the J call may be wrong. In germline, CDR1 is SGHTA, CDR2 FQGNSA. The CDR3 loop spans 15 amino acids. The CDR3, as DNA: TGTGCCAGCAGCTTAGCCTCGTCCTCTGGGGAGACCCAGTACTTC. Protein: CASSLASSSGETQYF.

The chain combines TRBV12-3 or TRBV12-4 with TRBJ1-6; 9 positions match TRBD1. With 5 bases clipped from V and 8 bases from J, the junction kept 4 bases outside the gene matches. CDR3 length: 14 residues. The CDR3 nucleotides read TGTGCCAGCAGTGGCGGACAGGGGCATTCACCCCTCCACTTT. It encodes CASSGGQGHSPLHF.

V usage is TRBV20-1 and J usage is TRBJ1-6; 8 bases agree with TRBD1. With 1 base clipped from V and 5 bases from J, the junction kept 4 bases outside the gene matches. Germline CDR1 is DFQATT and CDR2 is SNEGSKA (reference sequence). The CDR3 is made up of 15 amino acids. CDR3 bases: TGCAGTGCTAGAGTTAGGACAGGGAATAATTCACCCCTCCACTTT. As protein: CSARVRTGNNSPLHF.

V usage is TRBV30 and J usage is TRBJ1-2, with a weak D call TRBD1 (5 bases). The CDR3 covers 14 residues. CDR1 GTSNPN and CDR2 SVGIG come from the germline V gene (reference sequence). The V end lost 5 bases, the J end lost 4 bases, and 17 bases lay between the germline ends. Here the CDR3 reads CAWQSQGVGYGYTF. CDR3 nucleotides: TGTGCCTGGCAGTCACAAGGGGTTGGCTATGGCTACACCTTC.

A single count supports this clonotype. The rearrangement uses TRBV7-2 and TRBJ2-4, with D unclear. CDR3 length: 15 amino acids. The V gene lost 1 base and the J gene lost 0 bases, with 7 bases spanning the gap. The V gene's germline CDR1 is SGHTA and CDR2 FQGNSA. CDR3 region: CASSLGILAKNIQYF. The CDR3 DNA reads as TGTGCCAGCAGCTTAGGGATATTAGCCAAAAACATTCAGTACTTC. Full variable domain (rest looked up from reference TRBV7-2 and TRBJ2-4): GAGVSQSPSNKVTEKGKDVELRCDPISGHTALYWYRQSLGQGLEFLIYFQGNSAPDKSGLPSDRFSAERTGGSVSTLTIQRTQQEDSAVYLCASSLGILAKNIQYFGAGTRLSVL.

The chain uses TRBV7-2 and TRBJ1-2; 7 nucleotides line up with TRBD1. Germline V lookup: CDR1 SGHTA, CDR2 FQGNSA. CDR3 length equals 15 residues. After removal of 5 bases from V and 2 bases from J, the junction contained 8 bases not matched to a gene. This CDR3 reads CASSIGQDRNYGYTF. The CDR3, as DNA: TGTGCCAGCAGCATCGGACAGGACCGAAACTATGGCTACACCTTC.

This clonotype was observed a handful of times. This rearrangement joins TRBV10-3 to TRBJ2-4; the D gene could be TRBD1 or TRBD2 (7 bases each). The ends were cut back, 6 bases at V and 0 bases at J, with 18 bases in the middle. The CDR3 has 17 amino acids. Per germline, CDR1 ENHRY and CDR2 SYGVKD. CDR3 loop: CAISPGGGHLAKNIQYF. In DNA, the CDR3 is TGTGCCATCAGCCCAGGGGGGGGCCACTTAGCCAAAAACATTCAGTACTTC.

This clonotype has a handful of counts. V is TRBV20-1 and J is TRBJ2-3; D remains ambiguous. The CDR3 consists of 15 residues. V lost 3 bases to trimming and J lost 1 base, with 14 bases between them. In germline, CDR1 is DFQATT, CDR2 SNEGSKA (reference sequence). As DNA, the CDR3 is TGCAGTGCTAGTGCAGGTTCCAGCGGCACAGATACGCAGTATTTT. This encodes CSASAGSSGTDTQYF.

Concerning this clonotype itself: The junction departs from germline at one end; a sequencing error may be responsible. The chain uses TRBV7-2 and TRBJ1-4, with TRBD1 identical over 9 bases. This CDR3 has 15 residues. Germline assignment: CDR1 SGHTA and CDR2 FQGNSA. CDR3 residues: CVSSANRGQGEKLFF. The CDR3 DNA is TGTGTCAGCAGCGCAAACAGGGGGCAGGGTGAAAAACTGTTCTTT.

Many counts were recorded for this clonotype. CDR3 in amino acids: CSVLGSGYEQFF. CDR3 sequence (DNA): TGCAGCGTCCTTGGCTCGGGGTATGAGCAGTTCTTC. J is TRBJ2-1 and V is TRBV29-1; D is perhaps TRBD2 (5 bases). Germline V gene data show CDR1 as SQVTM and CDR2 as ANQGSEA. This CDR3 comprises 12 residues. Trimming pared 6 bases from V and 8 bases from J, leaving 14 bases between.

This chain links TRBV3-1 with TRBJ2-4; TRBD2 matches at 7 bases. The CDR3 runs to 18 residues. Per germline, CDR1 LGHDT and CDR2 YNNKEL (reference sequence). The ends lost 4 bases at V and 1 base at J; junction bases unmatched: 13. Written as DNA, the CDR3 is TGTGCCAGCAGCCCGAGGATCTTGGCGGGGGTGGCCAAAAACATTCAGTACTTC. Encoded protein: CASSPRILAGVAKNIQYF. The full variable domain, completed using reference TRBV3-1 and TRBJ2-4, is DTAVSQTPKYLVTQMGNDKSIKCEQNLGHDTMYWYKQDSKKFLKIMFSYNNKELIINETVPNRFSPKSPDKAHLNLHINSLELGDSAVYFCASSPRILAGVAKNIQYFGAGTRLSVL.

The genes are TRBV5-1 and TRBJ2-7; D may be TRBD2 (5 bases). In germline, CDR1 is SGHRS, CDR2 YFSETQ. This CDR3 comprises 14 residues. The V gene lost 4 bases and the J gene lost 3 bases, with 14 bases spanning the gap. The CDR3 sequence: CASSPSGVSYEQYF. The CDR3 bases are TGCGCCAGCAGCCCCTCCGGGGTGAGCTACGAGCAGTACTTC. The whole variable domain, filled in from reference TRBV5-1 and TRBJ2-7, reads KAGVTQTPRYLIKTRGQQVTLSCSPISGHRSVSWYQQTPGQGLQFLFEYFSETQRNKGNFPGRFSGRQFSNSRSEMNVSTLELGDSALYLCASSPSGVSYEQYFGPGTRLTVT.

Details on this clonotype: A much larger clone is a single base away; this may be a read error. The rearrangement joins TRBV10-3 to TRBJ2-4; D is unclear. The end of the DNA fits TRBJ2-7 better, so the J call may be wrong. CDR1 ENHRY and CDR2 SYGVKD come from the germline V gene. There are 13 residues in the CDR3. CDR3 nucleotide sequence: TGTGCCACCAGTGAGGTAATTCGCTACGAGCAGTACTTC. Translating it yields CATSEVIRYEQYF.

The chain is built from TRBV11-3 and TRBJ1-1, with TRBD1 as a possible D gene (6 bases). In germline, CDR1 is SGHNT, CDR2 YENEEA. CDR3 size: 13 residues. V lost 6 bases, J lost 1 base, and 9 bases lay in between. The CDR3, as DNA: TGTGCCAGCAGTAGGACAGCGAACACTGAAGCTTTCTTT. Residues: CASSRTANTEAFF.

The chain combines TRBV27 with TRBJ2-2, with D unclear. This CDR3 contains 13 residues. With 1 base removed from V and 7 bases from J, the gap between germline ends came to 7 bases. Germline V gene data show CDR1 as MNHEY and CDR2 as SMNVEV (reference sequence). CDR3 loop: CASSLYGDGELFF. In nucleotides, the CDR3 is TGTGCCAGCAGTTTATATGGGGACGGGGAGCTGTTTTTT.

This rearrangement joins TRBV5-1 to TRBJ2-3; 12 bases match TRBD2. CDR1 and CDR2 from the germline V gene are SGHRS and YFSETQ. V lost 0 bases and J lost 6; bases outside the gene matches: 8. CDR3 length: 17 amino acids. CDR3 nucleotides: TGCGCCAGCAGCTTGGAATGGACTAGCGGGAAAGGGGATACGCAGTATTTT. This encodes CASSLEWTSGKGDTQYF.

This clonotype was counted a few times. V is TRBV7-9 and J is TRBJ2-6; the D is unclear. The CDR3 has 15 amino acids. Germline CDR1 reads SEHNR; CDR2 reads FQNEAQ (reference sequence). V shed 5 bases and J shed 0 bases, with 8 bases lying between them. For the CDR3, the DNA is TGTGCCAGCAGCGTTGCATACTCTGGGGCCAACGTCCTGACTTTC. This gives the protein CASSVAYSGANVLTF.

This chain uses TRBV6-1 with TRBJ2-1; TRBD2 aligns across 7 bases. The CDR3 covers 16 residues. Germline V gene data show CDR1 as MNHNS and CDR2 as SASEGT. V was clipped by 3 bases and J by 0 bases; unmatched bases: 5. CDR3 in amino acids: CASSDPGGSSYNEQFF. The DNA for the CDR3 is TGTGCCAGCAGTGACCCGGGGGGTAGCTCCTACAATGAGCAGTTCTTC.

This clonotype occurred a few times. The CDR3 bases are TGCGCCAGCAGCTTGGATCAGGGCCGCACAGATACGCAGTATTTT. Its translation: CASSLDQGRTDTQYF. The genes are TRBV5-1 and TRBJ2-3, with D maybe TRBD1 (5 bases). From germline, CDR1 is SGHRS and CDR2 YFSETQ. With 0 bases removed from V and 1 base from J, the gap between germline ends came to 9 bases. This CDR3 is built from 15 residues. The whole variable domain, filled in from reference TRBV5-1 and TRBJ2-3, reads KAGVTQTPRYLIKTRGQQVTLSCSPISGHRSVSWYQQTPGQGLQFLFEYFSETQRNKGNFPGRFSGRQFSNSRSEMNVSTLELGDSALYLCASSLDQGRTDTQYFGPGTRLTVL.

J is TRBJ2-6 and V is TRBV4-1; D unclear. Germline V gene sequence: CDR1 MGHRA, CDR2 YSYEKL. This CDR3 comprises 17 residues. V was clipped by 3 bases and J by 0 bases, with 12 bases between them. The CDR3 DNA follows: TGCGCCAGCAGCCACCTTCGAGAGGACTCTGGGGCCAACGTCCTGACTTTC. Translation gives CASSHLREDSGANVLTF.

This clonotype has just one count. The V and J genes are TRBV2 and TRBJ2-1; 7 nucleotides align to TRBD2. The CDR3 is 16 amino acids. Germline-derived CDR1 and CDR2 are SNHLY and FYNNEI. The V segment lost 1 base and the J segment 6 bases; nucleotides outside the gene matches: 9. The CDR3 DNA reads TGTGCCAGCAGTGAAGGGAATAGCGGGCCTGCCAATGAGCAGTTCTTC. It yields the protein CASSEGNSGPANEQFF.

The count of this clonotype is one. The gene calls are TRBV12-3 or TRBV12-4 and TRBJ2-5, with 7 bases aligning to TRBD1. CDR3 length: 13 residues. The V segment lost 5 bases and the J segment 5 bases; nucleotides outside the gene matches: 5. CDR3 residues: CASSPDRPETQYF. DNA of the CDR3: TGTGCCAGCAGTCCGGACAGGCCCGAGACCCAGTACTTC.

This clonotype has a count of ten or more. The chain has TRBV29-1 and TRBJ2-1; 7 bases map to TRBD1. Germline V gene data show CDR1 as SQVTM and CDR2 as ANQGSEA. There are 14 residues in the CDR3. J gave up 9 bases and V 3 bases, and 11 bases lay outside the gene matches. In DNA, the CDR3 is TGCAGCGTTGAGGGACAGTTAAAGGGAAGTGAGCAGTTCTTC. Its protein is CSVEGQLKGSEQFF.

V and J are TRBV27 and TRBJ2-1; 12 bases line up with TRBD2. Trimming took 2 bases from V and 1 from J; bases not matched to a gene: 12. From germline, CDR1 is MNHEY and CDR2 SMNVEV (reference sequence). The CDR3 is 20 amino acids. For the CDR3, the DNA is TGTGCCAGCAGTTTAGGTCTAGCGGGGGGGAATATGGGTTCCTACAATGAGCAGTTCTTC. Its translation is CASSLGLAGGNMGSYNEQFF.

The genes are TRBV4-3 and TRBJ2-2, with 8 bases fitting TRBD2. Germline CDR1 is LGHNA and CDR2 is YSLEER. V shed 4 bases, J shed 6 bases, and the junction held 10 bases outside the gene matches. CDR3 length: 16 residues. The CDR3 DNA is TGCGCCAGCAGCCGAGATCATGGCGGGGGGTCCGGGGAGCTGTTTTTT. Protein product: CASSRDHGGGSGELFF.

This clonotype has only a few counts. The chain combines TRBV28 with TRBJ2-7, with D possibly matching TRBD2 (6 bases). With 8 bases removed from V and 0 bases from J, the gap between germline ends came to 11 bases. This CDR3 region has 13 residues. From germline, CDR1 is MDHEN and CDR2 SYDVKM. CDR3 protein: CASGGVTSYEQYF. The CDR3 DNA is TGTGCCAGCGGCGGGGTGACCTCCTACGAGCAGTACTTC.

This clonotype has just a few counts. The chain uses TRBV29-1 and TRBJ2-7; 9 nucleotides line up with TRBD2. The CDR3 is 15 amino acids. J lost 1 base, V lost 6 bases, and 10 bases had no gene match. CDR1 and CDR2 from the germline V gene are SQVTM and ANQGSEA. The CDR3 nucleotides are TGCAGCGTGTTAAAACTAGCGGGTCTATCCTACGAGCAGTACTTC. This encodes CSVLKLAGLSYEQYF.

This clonotype was counted only a few times. V usage is TRBV25-1 and J usage is TRBJ1-2, with D unresolved. This CDR3 contains 13 residues. Germline CDR1 MGHDK, CDR2 SYGVNS. V dropped 3 bases and J dropped 8 bases, with 13 bases sitting between them. CDR3 residues: CASSDGPVGGYTF. CDR3 bases: TGTGCCAGCAGTGACGGGCCGGTGGGGGGCTACACCTTC.

This clonotype was counted once. The chain recombines TRBV9 with TRBJ2-1, with 11 bases lining up with TRBD1. V shed 0 bases and J 9 bases; nucleotides not matched to a gene: 8. Germline lookup yields CDR1 SGDLS and CDR2 YYNGEE. This CDR3 contains 16 residues. In DNA, the CDR3 is TGTGCCAGCAGCGTAGTACCGGGACAGGGGGAGTTTGAGCAGTTCTTC. Protein sequence: CASSVVPGQGEFEQFF.